This TCR beta chain was sequenced in a study of T cells in Graves' hyperthyroidism and ophthalmopathy. It was RNA transcripts that yielded the amplified TCR beta CDR3 regions. First-round RT-PCR targeting the TCR CDR3 was performed with the HTBI primer set. TCRdb redid the calling of the multiplex PCR reads with MiXCR, one entry per CDR3 protein. This sample yields approximately 270,000 distinct CDR3 sequences, of which 14% to 15% are seen a single time; 10% to 15% belongs to the top ten. Clinical symptoms, serum thyroxine and TRAb, thyroid ultrasound and orbital computed tomography together formed the diagnostic basis. Preceding any ophthalmopathy symptoms, the blood sample dates from first hyperthyroidism diagnosis. Concerning this clonotype: Its matching antigen is unknown.

Study observations and caveats: Ophthalmopathy was told apart from stable hyperthyroidism by a 13 V-J model. Most expanded thyroid clonotypes above 0.001 recurred in blood.

This receptor was obtained from a woman aged 40 to 55 with Graves' hyperthyroidism that later progressed to Graves' ophthalmopathy. The sequencing sample was made of blood.

CDR3 amino acids: CATSSSQGNPSYEQYF. The CDR3 DNA reads as TGTGCCACCAGCAGTTCACAGGGGAACCCCTCCTACGAGCAGTACTTC. The chain links TRBV15 to TRBJ2-7, with 7 bases aligning to TRBD1. Trimming at V came to 3 bases and at J to 0 bases, leaving 8 bases not matched to a gene. The CDR3 has 16 residues. Germline V gene data show CDR1 as LNHNV and CDR2 as YYDKDF (reference sequence).